Following are 13 T cell receptor beta chains from one sample sequenced in a study of blood T cell repertoires in COVID-19. The data were produced by immunoSEQ multiplex PCR, yet TCRdb's version contains in-frame clones alone and is incomplete. The sample lists some 300,000 clones, approximately 86% occurring once. Sequenced material: peripheral blood. These receptors all stem from a woman between 45 and 65 years old with active or convalescent COVID-19.

This sequence joins TRBV5-5 and TRBJ2-7; 8 nucleotides agree with TRBD1. V lost 4 bases, J lost 4 bases, and 7 bases stayed unmatched. The CDR3 totals 14 residues. Germline V gene sequence: CDR1 SGHKS, CDR2 YYEKEE (reference sequence). The DNA of the CDR3 is TGTGCCAGCAGCGCCGGACAGGGAAGATACGAGCAGTACTTC. This codes for CASSAGQGRYEQYF.

This rearrangement joins TRBV14 to TRBJ1-6; 7 bases are shared with TRBD1. Losses at the gene ends were 4 bases for V and 8 bases for J; bases not matched to a gene: 2. CDR3 length: 13 amino acids. CDR1 SGHDN and CDR2 FVKESK come from the germline V gene. The CDR3 region is CASSPTGHSPLHF. The CDR3 DNA is TGTGCCAGCAGCCCGACAGGGCATTCACCCCTCCACTTT. The full variable domain, with the rest looked up from reference TRBV14 and TRBJ1-6, is EAGVTQFPSHSVIEKGQTVTLRCDPISGHDNLYWYRRVMGKEIKFLLHFVKESKQDESGMPNNRFLAERTGGTYSTLKVQPAELEDSGVYFCASSPTGHSPLHFGNGTRLTVT.

The CDR3: CASTPPGLRETQYF. CDR3 bases: TGTGCCAGCACTCCCCCGGGACTAAGAGAGACCCAGTACTTC. The chain links TRBV6-6 to TRBJ2-5; 7 bases map to TRBD2. The CDR3 runs 14 residues. The V gene end was trimmed by 7 bases and the J gene end by 4 bases; junction bases not matched to a gene: 9. Germline CDR1 MNHNY, CDR2 SVGAGI (reference sequence).

V gene TRBV5-1 combines with J gene TRBJ2-1; 7 bases fit TRBD2. J was trimmed by 2 bases and V by 0 bases; bases with no gene match: 2. Germline lookup yields CDR1 SGHRS and CDR2 YFSETQ. CDR3 size: 15 residues. CDR3 loop: CASSLAAGAYNEQFF. The CDR3 bases are TGCGCCAGCAGCTTGGCGGCGGGAGCCTACAATGAGCAGTTCTTC.

This clone is a singleton in its sample. The chain employs TRBV5-4 and TRBJ2-3; tentatively, D is TRBD2 (5 bases). The CDR3 covers 15 residues. CDR1 is SGHNT, CDR2 YYREEE, per germline (reference sequence). Trimming pared 4 bases from V and 2 bases from J, leaving 14 bases between. The CDR3 bases are TGTGCCAGCAGCGACCCCAGCGGATCCACAGATACGCAGTATTTT. Its protein is CASSDPSGSTDTQYF.

This clone was observed once. The rearrangement joins TRBV7-2 to TRBJ2-1; 7 bases agree with TRBD2. CDR1 is SGHTA, CDR2 FQGNSA, per germline. V was pared by 3 bases and J by 7 bases, with 15 bases of the junction left unmatched. The CDR3 contains 17 residues. The DNA for the CDR3 is TGTGCCAGCAGCTTTTTCCCCCCCGGGACTATTCAGAATGAGCAGTTCTTC. Its translation is CASSFFPPGTIQNEQFF.

The count of this clone is one. The chain joins TRBV5-1 to TRBJ2-3; no definite D call. Between the trimmed V and J ends, which lost 3 bases and 0 bases, there was a span of 8 bases. The germline CDR1 and CDR2 sequences are SGHRS and YFSETQ. This CDR3 region has 14 residues. The CDR3 reads CASSSTKSTDTQYF. The CDR3 nucleotides read TGCGCCAGCAGCTCTACTAAAAGCACAGATACGCAGTATTTT.

The genes are TRBV29-1 and TRBJ2-5, with D perhaps TRBD1 (6 bases). This CDR3 has 12 residues. Looked up from germline, CDR1 is SQVTM and CDR2 is ANQGSEA. V was trimmed by 4 bases and J by 2 bases, leaving 8 bases between them. The chain's CDR3 is CSVATGQETQYF. The CDR3 DNA reads TGCAGCGTTGCGACAGGACAAGAGACCCAGTACTTC.

The V call is TRBV23-1, the J call TRBJ2-1; tentatively, D is TRBD2 (6 bases). TRBV23-1 carries the ORF label, with uncertain function. The CDR3 totals 17 residues. Trimming cost V 2 bases and J 3 bases, with 17 bases left between them. In DNA, the CDR3 is TGCGCCAGCAGTCAAGACGATTCGGGAGTCCTCTACAATGAGCAGTTCTTC. Protein: CASSQDDSGVLYNEQFF.

This CDR3 reads CASSQEGANYNEQFF. The CDR3 DNA sequence: TGTGCCAGCAGCCAAGAGGGGGCCAACTACAATGAGCAGTTCTTC. The rearrangement uses TRBV4-2 and TRBJ2-1, with D perhaps TRBD1 (6 bases). This CDR3 spans 15 amino acids. Germline V gene sequence: CDR1 LGHNA, CDR2 YNFKEQ. V lost 0 bases to trimming and J lost 3 bases, with 9 bases between them.

The CDR3 nucleotides read TGCGCCAGCAGCGTAAGCGGGAGATCGAATGAGCAGTTCTTC. Translated, it gives CASSVSGRSNEQFF. The V call is TRBV5-1, the J call TRBJ2-1; TRBD2 agrees at 8 bases. The CDR3 consists of 14 residues. Germline CDR1 is SGHRS and CDR2 is YFSETQ. J lost 7 bases, V lost 4 bases, and 7 bases had no gene match.

The sample holds a few counts of this clone. The rearrangement joins TRBV19 to TRBJ1-2; TRBD1 matches 9 bases. With V trimmed by 5 bases and J by 7 bases, 5 bases remained unmatched. CDR1 is LNHDA and CDR2 is SQIVND in the germline V gene (reference sequence). The CDR3 contains 13 residues. DNA for the CDR3: TGTGCCAGTAGTCCACGGACAGGGGCTGGCTACACCTTC. As protein: CASSPRTGAGYTF. Using reference TRBV19 and TRBJ1-2 for the parts outside the CDR3, the full variable domain is DGGITQSPKYLFRKEGQNVTLSCEQNLNHDAMYWYRQDPGQGLRLIYYSQIVNDFQKGDIAEGYSVSREKKESFPLTVTSAQKNPTAFYLCASSPRTGAGYTFGSGTRLTVV.

This sequence joins TRBV11-3 and TRBJ2-2; weak D call: TRBD2 (5 bases). The ends were cut back, 5 bases at V and 1 base at J, with 8 bases in the middle. Germline V gene sequence: CDR1 SGHNT, CDR2 YENEEA. This CDR3 comprises 14 residues. CDR3 in amino acids: CASSQGRNTGELFF. The CDR3 nucleotides are TGTGCCAGCAGCCAAGGGAGGAACACCGGGGAGCTGTTTTTT.